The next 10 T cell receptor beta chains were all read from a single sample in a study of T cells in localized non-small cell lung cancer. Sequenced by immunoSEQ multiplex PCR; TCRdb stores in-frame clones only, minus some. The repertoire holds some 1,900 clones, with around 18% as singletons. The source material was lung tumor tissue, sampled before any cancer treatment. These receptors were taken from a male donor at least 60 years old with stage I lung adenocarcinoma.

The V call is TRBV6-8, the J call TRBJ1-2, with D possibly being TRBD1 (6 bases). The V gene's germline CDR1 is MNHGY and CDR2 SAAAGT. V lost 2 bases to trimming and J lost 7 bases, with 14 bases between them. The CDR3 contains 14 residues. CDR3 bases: TGTGCCAGCAGTTACAGATCAGGACAGCGTGGCTACACCTTC. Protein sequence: CASSYRSGQRGYTF.

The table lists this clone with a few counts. This chain's CDR3 is CASSATGGSISGANVLTF. In DNA, the CDR3 is TGTGCCAGCTCCGCGACAGGGGGAAGCATCTCTGGGGCCAACGTCCTGACTTTC. V usage is TRBV11-3 and J usage is TRBJ2-6, with 9 positions matching TRBD1. CDR1 is SGHNT, CDR2 YENEEA, per germline. The V and J ends lost 8 bases and 0 bases, in that order; junction bases with no gene match: 11. The CDR3 is 18 amino acids.

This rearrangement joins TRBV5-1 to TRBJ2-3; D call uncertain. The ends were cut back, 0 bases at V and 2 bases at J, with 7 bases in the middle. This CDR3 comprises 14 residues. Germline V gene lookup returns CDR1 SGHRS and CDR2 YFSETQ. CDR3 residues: CASSLGEVTDTQYF. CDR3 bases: TGCGCCAGCAGCTTGGGGGAAGTCACAGATACGCAGTATTTT.

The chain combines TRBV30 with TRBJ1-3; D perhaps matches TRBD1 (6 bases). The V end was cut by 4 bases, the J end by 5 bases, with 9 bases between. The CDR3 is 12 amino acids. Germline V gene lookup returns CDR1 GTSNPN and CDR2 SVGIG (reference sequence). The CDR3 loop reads CAWNGDRNTIYF. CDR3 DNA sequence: TGTGCCTGGAATGGGGACAGAAACACCATATATTTT.

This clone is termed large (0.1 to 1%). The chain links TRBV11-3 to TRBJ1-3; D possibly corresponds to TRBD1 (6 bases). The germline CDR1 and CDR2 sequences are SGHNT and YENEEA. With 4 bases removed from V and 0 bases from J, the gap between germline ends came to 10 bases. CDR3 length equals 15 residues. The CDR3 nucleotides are TGTGCCAGCAGCTCCCAACAGGGCTCTGGAAACACCATATATTTT. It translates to CASSSQQGSGNTIYF.

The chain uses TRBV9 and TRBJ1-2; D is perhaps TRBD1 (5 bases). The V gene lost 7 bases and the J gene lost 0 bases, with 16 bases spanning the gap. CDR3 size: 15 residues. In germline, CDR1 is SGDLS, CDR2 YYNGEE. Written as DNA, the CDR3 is TGTGCCAGCGGGGAGGCTGCAGGGACTAACTATGGCTACACCTTC. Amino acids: CASGEAAGTNYGYTF.

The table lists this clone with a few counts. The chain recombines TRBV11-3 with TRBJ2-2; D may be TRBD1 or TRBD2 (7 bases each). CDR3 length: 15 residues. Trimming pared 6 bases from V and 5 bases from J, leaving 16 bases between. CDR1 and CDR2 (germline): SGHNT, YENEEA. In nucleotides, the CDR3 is TGTGCCAGCAGGAGGAGTCAGGGGGGGACCGGGGAGCTGTTTTTT. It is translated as CASRRSQGGTGELFF.

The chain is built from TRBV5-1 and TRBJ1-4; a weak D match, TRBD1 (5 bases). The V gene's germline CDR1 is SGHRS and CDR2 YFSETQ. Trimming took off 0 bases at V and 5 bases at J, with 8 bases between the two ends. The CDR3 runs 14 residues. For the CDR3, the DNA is TGCGCCAGCAGCTTGGGTGGGACGAATGAAAAACTGTTTTTT. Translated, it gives CASSLGGTNEKLFF.

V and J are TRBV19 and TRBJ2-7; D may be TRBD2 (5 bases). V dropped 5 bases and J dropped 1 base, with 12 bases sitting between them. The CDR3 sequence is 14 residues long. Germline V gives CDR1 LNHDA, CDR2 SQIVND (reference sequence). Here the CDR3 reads CASSLDRGSYEQYF. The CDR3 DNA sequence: TGTGCCAGTAGTCTCGACCGGGGTTCCTACGAGCAGTACTTC.

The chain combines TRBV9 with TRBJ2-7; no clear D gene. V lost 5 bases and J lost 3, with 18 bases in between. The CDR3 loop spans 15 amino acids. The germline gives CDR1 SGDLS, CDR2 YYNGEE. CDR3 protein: CASSTYHVEIYEQYF. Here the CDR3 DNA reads TGTGCCAGCAGTACATACCACGTAGAGATCTACGAGCAGTACTTC. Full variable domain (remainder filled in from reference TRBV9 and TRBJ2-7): DSGVTQTPKHLITATGQRVTLRCSPRSGDLSVYWYQQSLDQGLQFLIQYYNGEERAKGNILERFSAQQFPDLHSELNLSSLELGDSALYFCASSTYHVEIYEQYFGPGTRLTVT.